This TCR beta chain was found in a study of blood T cells in healthy people across ages. Study findings and constraints: Naive CD4+ cells and diversity were both higher in long-lived donors than in aged donors.

On this clonotype: Its antigen is currently unknown. At one boundary the junction diverges from the germline segment, which might be a read error.

This CDR3 has 14 amino acids. CDR1 is SQVTM, CDR2 ANQGSEA, per germline. A sample-barcoded 5' primer and a J-beta primer mix were used in a second PCR of about 7 to 11 cycles. TCRdb fed the 5' RACE reads into MiXCR, producing one record per CDR3 protein. The sample holds 600,000 to 850,000 distinct CDR3 sequences; roughly 47% are singletons and the top ten take 20% to 25%. The sequencing input was blood. The genes are TRBV29-1 and TRBJ2-1, with 10 bases lining up with TRBD2. The TCR originated in a woman in her sixties in good health. The CDR3 sequence: CGVGGASGSCEQFF. The CDR3 DNA reads as TGCGGCGTTGGGGGCGCTAGCGGGAGTTGTGAGCAGTTCTTC.